Below are 31 T cell receptor beta chains sequenced from a single sample in a study of blood T cell repertoires in COVID-19. Only in-frame clones appear in the TCRdb table, and some are missing; sequencing was by immunoSEQ multiplex PCR. The table lists some 100,000 clones, approximately 86% of them singletons. The sample comprised PBMCs or T cells enriched from blood (not recorded which). Every receptor here comes from a woman between 50 and 59 years old who had recovered from COVID-19.

The genes are TRBV30 and TRBJ2-1, with TRBD1 matching over 7 bases. This CDR3 is built from 13 residues. V lost 0 bases to trimming and J lost 9 bases; unmatched junction nucleotides: 5. The germline V gene encodes CDR1 GTSNPN and CDR2 SVGIG (reference sequence). In DNA form, the CDR3 reads TGTGCCTGGAGTGTACAACAGGGGATTGAGCAGTTCTTC. As protein: CAWSVQQGIEQFF.

This clone was found once. The CDR3 region has the DNA TGTGCCAGCAGCCCGCGGACTTTTTCAGAGACCCAGTACTTC. It codes for CASSPRTFSETQYF. V gene TRBV11-2 combines with J gene TRBJ2-5, with D tentatively TRBD2 (5 bases). CDR1 is SGHAT and CDR2 is FQNNGV in the germline V gene. V was trimmed by 5 bases and J by 4 bases, leaving 14 bases between them. This CDR3 is built from 14 residues.

This chain joins TRBV5-1 and TRBJ2-1; TRBD2 matches 11 bases. The V and J ends lost 6 bases and 5 bases, in that order; junction bases with no gene match: 10. The V gene's germline CDR1 is SGHRS and CDR2 YFSETQ. CDR3 length: 16 amino acids. The DNA of the CDR3 is TGCGCCAGCACGGTAGCGGGGGGGCCCGTCGACAATGAGCAGTTCTTC. It translates to CASTVAGGPVDNEQFF.

The chain uses TRBV11-3 and TRBJ2-3; 10 bases are a match to TRBD2. The V segment lost 5 bases and the J segment 4 bases; nucleotides outside the gene matches: 6. This CDR3 has 15 amino acids. From germline, CDR1 is SGHNT and CDR2 YENEEA. In DNA form, the CDR3 reads TGTGCCAGCAGCACACGGACTAGCGGCCCAGATACGCAGTATTTT. The encoded protein is CASSTRTSGPDTQYF.

The J gene is TRBJ1-6, the V gene TRBV2, with 8 bases matching TRBD1. In germline, CDR1 is SNHLY, CDR2 FYNNEI. Trimming at V came to 4 bases and at J to 9 bases, leaving 8 bases not matched to a gene. The length of the CDR3 is 15 residues. Here the CDR3 reads CASSGNRGYGSPLHF. CDR3 bases: TGTGCCAGCAGTGGGAACAGGGGGTATGGTTCACCCCTCCACTTT.

This chain connects TRBV9 to TRBJ1-1; D is perhaps TRBD1 (5 bases). Trimming pared 2 bases from V and 1 base from J, leaving 24 bases between. The germline gives CDR1 SGDLS, CDR2 YYNGEE. The CDR3 loop spans 19 amino acids. The CDR3 reads CASSVESKTDPWRNTEAFF. The CDR3 DNA is TGTGCCAGCAGCGTTGAATCTAAGACAGACCCCTGGAGGAACACTGAAGCTTTCTTT. Variable domain in full (rest from reference TRBV9 and TRBJ1-1): DSGVTQTPKHLITATGQRVTLRCSPRSGDLSVYWYQQSLDQGLQFLIQYYNGEERAKGNILERFSAQQFPDLHSELNLSSLELGDSALYFCASSVESKTDPWRNTEAFFGQGTRLTVV.

The chain recombines TRBV29-1 with TRBJ1-1; no reliable D call. Trimming removed 8 bases from V and 1 base from J, with 14 bases in between. The CDR3 has 13 amino acids. Looked up from germline, CDR1 is SQVTM and CDR2 is ANQGSEA. The CDR3 protein is CSFESGGNTEAFF. In nucleotides, the CDR3 is TGCAGCTTCGAGTCGGGTGGGAACACTGAAGCTTTCTTT.

This chain joins TRBV19 and TRBJ2-7; TRBD1 agrees at 10 bases. Germline CDR1 is LNHDA and CDR2 is SQIVND (reference sequence). V was pared by 5 bases and J by 0 bases, with 7 bases of the junction left unmatched. The CDR3 extends over 16 amino acids. The CDR3 nucleotides read TGTGCCAGTAGTGCGGGACAGGGGTCCGCCTCCTACGAGCAGTACTTC. Translated, it gives CASSAGQGSASYEQYF.

J is TRBJ1-1 and V is TRBV2, with D unclear. V was pared by 1 base and J by 5 bases, with 14 bases between. Germline CDR1 SNHLY, CDR2 FYNNEI. The CDR3 extends over 15 amino acids. CDR3 nucleotide sequence: TGTGCCAGCAGTGAAGGCCCGGGTTTAACGACTGAAGCTTTCTTT. Translation: CASSEGPGLTTEAFF.

This chain joins TRBV5-1 and TRBJ1-2; D uncertain. Trimming pared 5 bases from V and 4 bases from J, leaving 9 bases between. Germline loops: CDR1 SGHRS, CDR2 YFSETQ. This CDR3 comprises 12 residues. The CDR3 region has the DNA TGCGCCAGCAGGGAGGATAGCTATGGCTACACCTTC. This sequence encodes CASREDSYGYTF.

This clone was observed once. The rearrangement links TRBV28 to TRBJ1-4, with D tentatively TRBD1 (6 bases). The V end was cut by 5 bases, the J end by 4 bases, with 29 bases between. The germline CDR1 and CDR2 sequences are MDHEN and SYDVKM. The CDR3 has 20 amino acids. The CDR3 nucleotides are TGTGCCAGCAGTCCCCAACCCGGTAAACATCACAGGGCGGTTAATGAAAAACTGTTTTTT. Its protein product is CASSPQPGKHHRAVNEKLFF. Full variable domain (missing parts from reference TRBV28 and TRBJ1-4): DVKVTQSSRYLVKRTGEKVFLECVQDMDHENMFWYRQDPGLGLRLIYFSYDVKMKEKGDIPEGYSVSREKKERFSLILESASTNQTSMYLCASSPQPGKHHRAVNEKLFFGSGTQLSVL.

The rearrangement uses TRBV28 and TRBJ1-6, with TRBD1 matching 7 bases. The CDR3 is 14 residues long. Unmatched junction bases numbered 6, after V lost 5 bases and J lost 8 bases. Germline loops: CDR1 MDHEN, CDR2 SYDVKM. DNA of the CDR3: TGTGCCAGCAGTGATCGACAGGGTTATTCACCCCTCCACTTT. Residues: CASSDRQGYSPLHF.

The rearrangement joins TRBV5-5 to TRBJ2-1; D remains ambiguous. The V end was cut by 4 bases, the J end by 0 bases, with 11 bases between. The CDR3 is 15 amino acids. In germline, CDR1 is SGHKS, CDR2 YYEKEE (reference sequence). The CDR3 spells CASSLTESSYNEQFF. CDR3 coding DNA: TGTGCCAGCAGCCTAACAGAGAGCTCCTACAATGAGCAGTTCTTC.

This clone showed up just a few times. The chain is built from TRBV28 and TRBJ1-5; 7 bases align to TRBD1. The CDR3 spans 16 residues. Losses at the gene ends were 7 bases for V and 2 bases for J; bases not matched to a gene: 11. CDR1 is MDHEN and CDR2 is SYDVKM in the germline V gene. CDR3 region: CASTPTGVTGNQPQHF. CDR3 nucleotide sequence: TGTGCCAGCACCCCAACAGGGGTGACGGGCAATCAGCCCCAGCATTTT.

This clone was seen a handful of times. V and J are TRBV19 and TRBJ2-2; D is possibly TRBD1 (6 bases). V dropped 7 bases and J dropped 6 bases, with 15 bases sitting between them. Germline V gene lookup returns CDR1 LNHDA and CDR2 SQIVND (reference sequence). The CDR3 length is 14 residues. The CDR3 reads CASTPGQGPGELFF. CDR3 sequence (DNA): TGTGCCAGTACCCCCGGGCAGGGGCCCGGGGAGCTGTTTTTT.

CDR3 nucleotides: TGCGCCAGCAGCTTGGATTGGGGCCGGCAGTTCTTC. It translates to CASSLDWGRQFF. The V call is TRBV5-1, the J call TRBJ2-1, with D perhaps matching TRBD1 (5 bases). The CDR3 has 12 amino acids. CDR1 is SGHRS and CDR2 is YFSETQ in the germline V gene. V gave up 0 bases and J gave up 12 bases, with 10 bases separating them. The full variable domain, its missing parts supplied by reference TRBV5-1 and TRBJ2-1, is KAGVTQTPRYLIKTRGQQVTLSCSPISGHRSVSWYQQTPGQGLQFLFEYFSETQRNKGNFPGRFSGRQFSNSRSEMNVSTLELGDSALYLCASSLDWGRQFFGPGTRLTVL.

The sample holds a few counts of this clone. The chain couples TRBV7-3 to TRBJ2-2; 8 nucleotides line up with TRBD2. With 5 bases clipped from V and 7 bases from J, the junction kept 6 bases outside the gene matches. CDR1 is SGHTA, CDR2 FQGTGA, per germline. The CDR3 extends over 14 amino acids. CDR3 sequence: CASSGTRFSGELFF. The CDR3 nucleotides read TGTGCCAGCAGCGGGACTAGATTCAGCGGGGAGCTGTTTTTT.

The chain has TRBV24-1 and TRBJ2-4; D unresolved. The CDR3 covers 15 residues. Trimming removed 2 bases at V and 1 base at J, with 8 bases between. CDR1 is KGHDR, CDR2 SFDVKD, per germline. This chain's CDR3 is CATSDSSKAKNIQYF. CDR3 bases: TGTGCCACCAGTGATTCAAGCAAGGCCAAAAACATTCAGTACTTC.

V is TRBV28 and J is TRBJ2-7, with TRBD1 identical over 10 bases. The CDR3 is 13 amino acids. The germline V gene encodes CDR1 MDHEN and CDR2 SYDVKM. V lost 9 bases to trimming and J lost 2 bases; unmatched junction nucleotides: 4. The DNA of the CDR3 is TGTGCCAGTACCGGGACAGGGGCCTACGAGCAGTACTTC. Translation: CASTGTGAYEQYF.

Only a few counts were recorded for this clone. The chain couples TRBV5-1 to TRBJ1-1; no firm D call. CDR3 size: 15 residues. V lost 7 bases and J lost 0, with 16 bases in between. Germline assignment: CDR1 SGHRS and CDR2 YFSETQ. The CDR3 spells CASRLGDLLNTEAFF. The CDR3 DNA sequence: TGCGCCAGCCGCCTCGGAGACCTTTTGAACACTGAAGCTTTCTTT.

V usage is TRBV11-2 and J usage is TRBJ1-3, with D unresolved. Germline CDR1 is SGHAT and CDR2 is FQNNGV. The CDR3 totals 16 residues. Trimming shortened V by 1 base and J by 8 bases, and 18 bases separated the two germline ends. CDR3 in amino acids: CASSLGVGGSGDTIYF. CDR3 in DNA: TGTGCCAGCAGCTTAGGGGTTGGAGGGTCGGGAGACACCATATATTTT.

This clone was detected a few times. The CDR3 region is CASSVDRGEKLFF. In DNA form, the CDR3 reads TGTGCCAGCAGCGTAGACAGGGGGGAAAAACTGTTTTTT. The V call is TRBV9, the J call TRBJ1-4; TRBD1 aligns across 8 bases. The CDR3 extends over 13 amino acids. V trimming: 0 bases; J trimming: 8 bases; junction bases outside the gene matches: 0. Per germline, CDR1 SGDLS and CDR2 YYNGEE.

The table lists this clone with a count of one. The chain uses TRBV7-3 and TRBJ2-1; 14 nucleotides line up with TRBD2. The CDR3 contains 19 residues. Germline loops: CDR1 SGHTA, CDR2 FQGTGA. The V segment lost 5 bases and the J segment 0 bases; nucleotides outside the gene matches: 9. The chain's CDR3 is CASSPGTSGGLSSYNEQFF. In DNA, the CDR3 is TGTGCCAGCAGCCCTGGGACTAGCGGGGGCCTGAGCTCCTACAATGAGCAGTTCTTC.

The CDR3, as DNA: TGTGCTCACTCGACCTTCGCGGGGGGGGAAAAACTGTTTTTT. Its translation: CAHSTFAGGEKLFF. The rearrangement joins TRBV30 to TRBJ1-4; D might be TRBD1 (5 bases). Per germline, CDR1 GTSNPN and CDR2 SVGIG (reference sequence). This CDR3 is 14 amino acids long.

The chain recombines TRBV5-1 with TRBJ1-1; 7 bases align to TRBD1. Germline lookup yields CDR1 SGHRS and CDR2 YFSETQ. The ends lost 0 bases at V and 10 bases at J; junction bases unmatched: 9. The CDR3 is 14 amino acids. CDR3 coding DNA: TGCGCCAGCAGCTTGGCAACAGGGGCGTGGGGAGCTTTCTTT. Protein sequence: CASSLATGAWGAFF.

The genes are TRBV3-1 (or the pseudogene TRBV3-2) and TRBJ1-2, with 7 bases identical to TRBD1. The CDR3 is made up of 15 amino acids. Looked up from germline, CDR1 is LGHDT and CDR2 is YNNKEL (reference sequence). V was pared by 3 bases and J by 2 bases, with 6 bases of the junction left unmatched. CDR3 DNA: TGTGCCAGCAGCCAGACAGGGCGGGGAAACTATGGCTACACCTTC. This translates into CASSQTGRGNYGYTF.

This chain links TRBV7-9 with TRBJ2-7, with TRBD1 identical over 10 bases. The germline V gene has CDR1 SEHNR and CDR2 FQNEAQ (reference sequence). The CDR3 has 16 amino acids. Trimming took 4 bases from V and 6 from J; bases not matched to a gene: 12. The CDR3 here is CASSSRSGQGTSEQYF. CDR3 nucleotides: TGTGCCAGCAGCTCTAGATCGGGACAGGGGACCTCCGAGCAGTACTTC.

The CDR3 nucleotides are TGTGCCAGTAGTATCCTAGCGGGATACACCGGGGAGCTGTTTTTT. Protein: CASSILAGYTGELFF. The chain links TRBV19 to TRBJ2-2, with 9 positions matching TRBD2. This CDR3 region has 15 residues. Germline-derived CDR1 and CDR2 are LNHDA and SQIVND (reference sequence). The J segment lost 3 bases and the V segment lost 3 bases, leaving 2 bases of the junction unmatched.

This clone appeared once. The J gene is TRBJ1-2, the V gene TRBV9; the match to TRBD1 covers 9 bases. Germline lookup yields CDR1 SGDLS and CDR2 YYNGEE. CDR3 length: 15 residues. The trim removed 0 bases at V and 4 bases at J, leaving 4 bases unmatched. The CDR3, as DNA: TGTGCCAGCAGCGTAGAAGGGGGACAGGGCTATGGCTACACCTTC. Its protein product is CASSVEGGQGYGYTF.

The chain carries TRBV5-6 and TRBJ2-3; D is ambiguous. V lost 3 bases and J lost 0, with 5 bases in between. The germline V gene has CDR1 SGHDT and CDR2 YYEEEE. CDR3 length equals 13 residues. CDR3 protein: CASSSISTDTQYF. In DNA form, the CDR3 reads TGTGCCAGCAGCTCAATTAGCACAGATACGCAGTATTTT.

The CDR3, as DNA: TGTGCCAGCAGCTTACCCGGACAGGGGGGTGTTAACCTCCACTTT. This sequence encodes CASSLPGQGGVNLHF. The J gene is TRBJ1-6, the V gene TRBV11-2; TRBD1 agrees at 10 bases. CDR3 size: 15 residues. V was clipped by 2 bases and J by 15 bases; unmatched bases: 10. Germline V gene data show CDR1 as SGHAT and CDR2 as FQNNGV.